This T cell receptor (beta chain) comes out of a study of T cells after yellow fever vaccination. In germline, CDR1 is LNHNV, CDR2 YYDKDF (reference sequence). The CDR3 is 15 amino acids. The V gene end was trimmed by 3 bases and the J gene end by 5 bases; junction bases not matched to a gene: 7. Via MiXCR, TCRdb re-called the 5' RACE reads, giving one row per CDR3 protein. This table has about 170,000 distinct CDR3 sequences, about 11% appearing once. The chain combines TRBV15 with TRBJ1-2; 9 bases map to TRBD1. The sample consisted of CD8+ T cells sorted from PBMCs, taken 15 days after the yellow fever booster vaccination. The sequence was collected from a man aged 18 to 30 who received the YFV17D yellow fever vaccine. CDR3 bases: TGTGCCACCAGCAGGCGGGACAGGGAGATATATGGCTACACCTTC. Protein sequence: CATSRRDREIYGYTF. Combining the CDR3 with reference TRBV15 and TRBJ1-2 gives the whole variable domain DAMVIQNPRYQVTQFGKPVTLSCSQTLNHNVMYWYQQKSSQAPKLLFHYYDKDFNNEADTPDNFQSRRPNTSFCFLDIRSPGLGDTAMYLCATSRRDREIYGYTFGSGTRLTVV.